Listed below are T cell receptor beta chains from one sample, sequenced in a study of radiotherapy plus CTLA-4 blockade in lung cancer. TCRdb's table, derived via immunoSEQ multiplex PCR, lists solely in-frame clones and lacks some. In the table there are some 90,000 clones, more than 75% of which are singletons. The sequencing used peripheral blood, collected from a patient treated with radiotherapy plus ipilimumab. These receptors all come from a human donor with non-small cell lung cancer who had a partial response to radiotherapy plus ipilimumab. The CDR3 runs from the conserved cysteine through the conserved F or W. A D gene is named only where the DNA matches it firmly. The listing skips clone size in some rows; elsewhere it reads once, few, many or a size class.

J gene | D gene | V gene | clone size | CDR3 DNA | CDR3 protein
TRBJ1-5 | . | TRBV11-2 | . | TGTGCCAGCAGCCACCAGGGGCTGGACCAGCATTTT | CASSHQGLDQHF
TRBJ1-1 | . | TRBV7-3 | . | TGTGCCAGCAGCTTTTCCTTTACAGGGAACACTGAAGCTTTCTTT | CASSFSFTGNTEAFF
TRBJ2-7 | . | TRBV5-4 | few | TGTGCCAGCAGCGTGGACAGAGAGCAGTACTTC | CASSVDREQYF
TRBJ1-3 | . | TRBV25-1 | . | TGTGCCAGCAGTGGGTCTAAAGTGGGAAACACCATATATTTT | CASSGSKVGNTIYF
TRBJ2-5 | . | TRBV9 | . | TGTGCCAGCAGCGTAACAGCAGGCCGGGAGGAGACCCAGTACTTC | CASSVTAGREETQYF
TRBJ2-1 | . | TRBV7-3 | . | TGTGCCAGCAGCTTGCGGACAGTAAGCTCCTACAATGAGCAGTTCTTC | CASSLRTVSSYNEQFF
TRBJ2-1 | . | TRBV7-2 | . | TGTGCCAGCAGCAAAAGCGGATTCCCCTACAATGAGCAGTTCTTC | CASSKSGFPYNEQFF
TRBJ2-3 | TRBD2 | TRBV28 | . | TGTGCCAGCAGCCTCGGACTAGCGGGAGGATCTGGTTCAGATACGCAGTATTTT | CASSLGLAGGSGSDTQYF
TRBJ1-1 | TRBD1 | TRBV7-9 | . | TGTGCCAGCAGCCCTCAGGGGGTGAACACTGAAGCTTTCTTT | CASSPQGVNTEAFF
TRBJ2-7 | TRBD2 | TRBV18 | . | TGTGCCAGCTCACCCGGGACTACCTACGAGCAGTACTTC | CASSPGTTYEQYF
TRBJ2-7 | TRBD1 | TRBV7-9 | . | TGTGCCAGCAGCGGCGTGGGGACAGTATCCTACGAGCAGTACTTC | CASSGVGTVSYEQYF
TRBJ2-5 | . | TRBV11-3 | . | TGTGCCAGCAGCTTGGGCAGGGGAGAGACCCAGTACTTC | CASSLGRGETQYF
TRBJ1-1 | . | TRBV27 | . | TGTGCCAGCAGAAGGGGGACGAACACTGAAGCTTTCTTT | CASRRGTNTEAFF
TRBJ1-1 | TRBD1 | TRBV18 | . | TGTGCCAGCTCACCACTACAGGGGCTCACTGAAGCTTTCTTT | CASSPLQGLTEAFF
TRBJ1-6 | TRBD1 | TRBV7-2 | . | TGTGCCAGCAGACCGGGACAGGTTAATTCACCCCTCCACTTT | CASRPGQVNSPLHF